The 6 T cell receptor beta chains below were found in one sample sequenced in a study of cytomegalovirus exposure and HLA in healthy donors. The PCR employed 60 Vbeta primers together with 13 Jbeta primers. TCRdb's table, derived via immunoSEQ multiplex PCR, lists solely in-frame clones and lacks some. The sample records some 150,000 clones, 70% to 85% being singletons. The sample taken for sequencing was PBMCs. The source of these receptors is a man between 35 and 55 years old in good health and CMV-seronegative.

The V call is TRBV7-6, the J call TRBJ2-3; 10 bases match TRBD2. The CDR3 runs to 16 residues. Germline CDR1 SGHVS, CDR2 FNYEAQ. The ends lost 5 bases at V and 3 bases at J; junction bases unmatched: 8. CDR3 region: CASSAGSGGSTDTQYF. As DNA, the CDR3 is TGTGCCAGCAGCGCCGGTAGCGGGGGGTCTACAGATACGCAGTATTTT.

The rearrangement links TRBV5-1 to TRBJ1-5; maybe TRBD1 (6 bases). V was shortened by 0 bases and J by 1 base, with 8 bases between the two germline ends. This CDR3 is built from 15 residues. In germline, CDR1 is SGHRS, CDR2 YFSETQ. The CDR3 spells CASSLGQGSNQPQHF. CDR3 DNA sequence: TGCGCCAGCAGCTTGGGTCAGGGGAGCAATCAGCCCCAGCATTTT.

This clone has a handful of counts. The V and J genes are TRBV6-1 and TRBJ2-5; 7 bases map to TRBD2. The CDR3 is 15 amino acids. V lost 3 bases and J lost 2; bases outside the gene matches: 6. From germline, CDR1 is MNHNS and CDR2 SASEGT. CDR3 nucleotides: TGTGCCAGCAGTGAGTCTAGCGGAACGCAAGAGACCCAGTACTTC. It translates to CASSESSGTQETQYF.

Here the CDR3 reads CACYYTGELFF. CDR3 nucleotide sequence: TGTGCCTGCTACTACACCGGGGAGCTGTTTTTT. The chain employs TRBV30 and TRBJ2-2, with unresolved D. Trimming stripped 6 bases from V and 3 bases from J, with 5 bases between. This CDR3 is 11 amino acids long. Per germline, CDR1 GTSNPN and CDR2 SVGIG (reference sequence).

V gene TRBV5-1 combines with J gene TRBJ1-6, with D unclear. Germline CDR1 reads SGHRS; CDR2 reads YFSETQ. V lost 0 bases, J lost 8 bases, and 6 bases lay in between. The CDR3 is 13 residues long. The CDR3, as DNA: TGCGCCAGCAGCTTGGTAGGAGATTCACCCCTCCACTTT. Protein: CASSLVGDSPLHF.

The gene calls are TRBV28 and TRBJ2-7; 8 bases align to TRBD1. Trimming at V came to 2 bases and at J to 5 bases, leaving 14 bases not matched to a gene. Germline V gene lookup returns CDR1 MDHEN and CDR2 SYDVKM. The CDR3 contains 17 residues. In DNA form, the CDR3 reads TGTGCCAGCAGTTTACCGACAGGGGCCGCCAGCCTCGACGAGCAGTACTTC. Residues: CASSLPTGAASLDEQYF.